Listed here are 2 T cell receptor beta chains from one sample, sequenced in a study of shared clonotypes between healthy human individuals. Profiling relied on immunoSEQ multiplex PCR, and the TCRdb table lists in-frame clones only, not all of them. Of about 2.4 million clones listed, more than 85% are singletons. Sequencing was carried out using naive CD4+ T cells from PBMCs. The subset: CD45RA+ positively selected. Source of these receptors: a man aged 18 to 30 in good health. Some clones in this sample may be carry-over from other donors' samples.

The chain joins TRBV5-6 to TRBJ2-7, with 9 bases that match TRBD2. The germline V gene has CDR1 SGHDT and CDR2 YYEEEE. This CDR3 spans 14 amino acids. After removal of 4 bases from V and 9 bases from J, the junction contained 11 bases not matched to a gene. The CDR3 loop reads CASSRGLARLGQYF. Written as DNA, the CDR3 is TGTGCCAGCAGCAGGGGACTAGCCAGACTCGGGCAGTACTTC.

The gene calls are TRBV25-1 and TRBJ2-7; 9 bases are shared with TRBD1. V gave up 4 bases and J gave up 3 bases; unmatched junction bases: 7. The CDR3 contains 15 residues. The V gene's germline CDR1 is MGHDK and CDR2 SYGVNS. The CDR3 is CASSALSGQGYEQYF. CDR3 DNA: TGTGCCAGCAGTGCCCTTTCGGGACAGGGCTACGAGCAGTACTTC.